Below are 22 T cell receptor beta chains sequenced from a single sample in a study of blood T cells in healthy people across ages. Next came a second PCR, run for roughly 7 to 12 cycles, which used a sample-barcoded 5' primer along with a J-beta primer mix. Using its own MiXCR run on the 5' RACE reads, TCRdb lists one record per CDR3 protein. The table includes hundreds of thousands of distinct CDR3 sequences, 53% detected once. Specimen: blood. The receptors stem from a man at least 80 years old in good health.

The gene calls are TRBV2 and TRBJ1-2, with D perhaps TRBD1 (5 bases). Trimming removed 4 bases from V and 4 bases from J, with 10 bases in between. CDR1 and CDR2 (germline): SNHLY, FYNNEI. The CDR3 totals 13 residues. CDR3 nucleotides: TGTGCCAGCAGTGTCCAGGGAGGCTATGGCTACACCTTC. As protein: CASSVQGGYGYTF.

Worth noting for this clonotype: One junction end does not reproduce the germline sequence, and a read error may be involved. V is TRBV7-2 and J is TRBJ2-1; D may be TRBD2 (6 bases). This CDR3 spans 14 amino acids. The germline V gene has CDR1 SGHTA and CDR2 FQGNSA. In DNA, the CDR3 is TGTGCCGGCAGCTTTGCGGGAACTTACAATGAGCAGTTCTTC. It translates to CAGSFAGTYNEQFF.

J is TRBJ2-3 and V is TRBV12-3 or TRBV12-4; 11 nucleotides line up with TRBD2. Trimming cost V 4 bases and J 14 bases; bases outside gene matches: 17. The CDR3 loop spans 16 amino acids. CDR3 protein: CASSSLGVAGGGYAYF. The CDR3 DNA sequence: TGTGCCAGCAGTTCCCTAGGGGTAGCGGGAGGGGGATACGCGTATTTT.

A few counts support this clonotype. The chain uses TRBV18 and TRBJ1-4, with D unresolved. CDR1 and CDR2 (germline): KGHSH, LQKENI. This CDR3 has 15 amino acids. The V end lost 1 base, the J end lost 5 bases, and 11 bases lay between the germline ends. The CDR3 DNA is TGTGCCAGCTCACCACAGTCAGCAATCAATGAAAAACTGTTTTTT. Protein: CASSPQSAINEKLFF.

This clonotype appeared a few times. The V call is TRBV12-3 or TRBV12-4, the J call TRBJ2-4; the D gene could be TRBD1 or TRBD2 (6 bases each). The CDR3 sequence is 16 residues long. With 1 base removed from V and 3 bases from J, the gap between germline ends came to 13 bases. The CDR3 DNA follows: TGTGCCAGCAGTTTAGAGAAGGGGGGACTCAAAAACATTCAGTACTTC. It specifies CASSLEKGGLKNIQYF.

This clonotype was counted between two and nine times. The CDR3 spells CASNAIAGAGNEQFF. DNA for the CDR3: TGCGCCAGCAACGCTATAGCGGGAGCGGGGAATGAGCAGTTCTTC. The V call is TRBV5-1, the J call TRBJ2-1; 9 bases align to TRBD2. CDR1 is SGHRS, CDR2 YFSETQ, per germline. The CDR3 loop spans 15 amino acids. J was trimmed by 7 bases and V by 6 bases; bases with no gene match: 11.

The V call is TRBV25-1, the J call TRBJ1-4; D remains unclear. Germline CDR1 is MGHDK and CDR2 is SYGVNS. The V gene lost 5 bases and the J gene lost 0 bases, with 13 bases spanning the gap. There are 16 residues in the CDR3. The CDR3 sequence is CASSSPDTTTNEKLFF. The CDR3, as DNA: TGTGCCAGCAGTTCTCCTGACACAACAACTAATGAAAAACTGTTTTTT.

This rearrangement joins TRBV5-1 to TRBJ2-5; a weak D match, TRBD2 (5 bases). V was shortened by 0 bases and J by 5 bases, with 14 bases between the two germline ends. CDR3 length: 15 amino acids. In germline, CDR1 is SGHRS, CDR2 YFSETQ. DNA for the CDR3: TGCGCCAGCAGCTTGGCCGGACTGTCTGCTGAGACCCAGTACTTC. Residues: CASSLAGLSAETQYF.

This clonotype was counted between two and nine times. The chain combines TRBV20-1 with TRBJ2-5; 16 bases map to TRBD2. Per the germline V gene, CDR1 is DFQATT and CDR2 is SNEGSKA (reference sequence). The length of the CDR3 is 13 residues. J lost 9 bases, V lost 4 bases, and 2 bases had no gene match. The CDR3 loop reads CSATGLAGGAQYF. Here the CDR3 DNA reads TGCAGTGCTACGGGACTAGCGGGAGGGGCCCAGTACTTC.

This clonotype occurred a few times. The V and J genes are TRBV20-1 and TRBJ1-2; 7 positions agree with TRBD1. Germline CDR1 DFQATT, CDR2 SNEGSKA (reference sequence). After removal of 3 bases from V and 2 bases from J, the junction contained 3 bases not matched to a gene. The CDR3 has 13 amino acids. The CDR3, as DNA: TGCAGTGCTAGGGGACAGAGGAACTATGGCTACACCTTC. Its protein product is CSARGQRNYGYTF.

The V and J genes are TRBV20-1 and TRBJ2-7; tentatively, D is TRBD1 or TRBD2 (5 bases each). This CDR3 contains 14 residues. The ends were cut back, 1 base at V and 0 bases at J, with 10 bases in the middle. Germline values: CDR1 DFQATT, CDR2 SNEGSKA (reference sequence). This CDR3 reads CSARGGSDSYEQYF. Written as DNA, the CDR3 is TGCAGTGCTAGAGGGGGGAGCGACTCCTACGAGCAGTACTTC.

The genes are TRBV6-1 and TRBJ2-7; the D gene is possibly TRBD2 (6 bases). Trimming took off 2 bases at V and 3 bases at J, with 14 bases between the two ends. The germline V gene has CDR1 MNHNS and CDR2 SASEGT. CDR3 size: 15 residues. CDR3: CASSEPSGLGYEQYF. In DNA, the CDR3 is TGTGCCAGCAGTGAACCGTCGGGACTTGGCTACGAGCAGTACTTC.

The CDR3 spells CSARGGSGTSSYNEQFF. CDR3 bases: TGCAGTGCTAGAGGAGGGAGCGGGACCAGCTCCTACAATGAGCAGTTCTTC. This sequence joins TRBV20-1 and TRBJ2-1, with 7 bases fitting TRBD2. The CDR3 length is 17 residues. The germline V gene has CDR1 DFQATT and CDR2 SNEGSKA (reference sequence). The ends lost 1 base at V and 0 bases at J; junction bases unmatched: 9.

Turning to this clonotype: The junction and the germline gene differ at one end; a read error may be behind it. The J gene is TRBJ2-5, the V gene TRBV29-1, with 7 bases fitting TRBD1. Near its end, the DNA agrees better with TRBJ2-7, so the J call may be wrong. The CDR3 is made up of 14 amino acids. The germline V gene encodes CDR1 SQVTM and CDR2 ANQGSEA. CDR3 sequence: CSVEEGQGAYEQYF. The DNA of the CDR3 is TGCAGTGTTGAAGAGGGCCAGGGGGCCTACGAGCAGTACTTC.

The V call is TRBV6-1, the J call TRBJ1-1, with a possible D match to TRBD1 (5 bases). Trimming removed 3 bases from V and 0 bases from J, with 17 bases in between. This CDR3 contains 17 residues. Germline V gives CDR1 MNHNS, CDR2 SASEGT. The CDR3 sequence is CASSDPGTGNMNTEAFF. Written as DNA, the CDR3 is TGTGCCAGCAGTGATCCCGGGACGGGTAACATGAACACTGAAGCTTTCTTT.

The chain couples TRBV28 to TRBJ2-7, with D possibly matching TRBD1 (6 bases). Germline V CDR1 and CDR2: MDHEN, SYDVKM. The CDR3 has 13 residues. Trimming took off 9 bases at V and 2 bases at J, with 14 bases between the two ends. In DNA form, the CDR3 reads TGTGCCAGAGTAAAGGACAGAACCTACGAGCAGTACTTC. Its translation: CARVKDRTYEQYF.

This clonotype has only a few counts. The chain employs TRBV29-1 and TRBJ2-1, with D perhaps TRBD2 (6 bases). The V gene's germline CDR1 is SQVTM and CDR2 ANQGSEA. The CDR3 extends over 14 amino acids. The ends were cut back, 7 bases at V and 1 base at J, with 14 bases in the middle. The CDR3 region has the DNA TGCAGCGCCCCTGGAGGGGTTTCCTACAATGAGCAGTTCTTC. Translation gives CSAPGGVSYNEQFF.

V usage is TRBV7-3 and J usage is TRBJ2-1; D gene uncertain. Germline lookup yields CDR1 SGHTA and CDR2 FQGTGA. Trimming pared 1 base from V and 1 base from J, leaving 26 bases between. There are 21 residues in the CDR3. The CDR3 reads CASSLNPPAAPRIRSYNEQFF. CDR3 DNA: TGTGCCAGCAGCTTAAACCCCCCCGCTGCCCCCCGGATAAGATCCTACAATGAGCAGTTCTTC.

V and J are TRBV11-2 and TRBJ2-3, with TRBD2 matching 7 bases. The CDR3 contains 19 residues. Germline CDR1 and CDR2: SGHAT and FQNNGV. Trimming at V came to 5 bases and at J to 14 bases, leaving 31 bases not matched to a gene. CDR3 region: CASSLGLRAPAGWHRYAYF. CDR3 coding DNA: TGTGCCAGCAGCCTCGGTCTGAGGGCGCCAGCGGGGTGGCACAGATACGCGTATTTT.

This clonotype was detected a few times. The rearrangement joins TRBV5-1 to TRBJ2-1, with no clear D. CDR1 and CDR2 (germline): SGHRS, YFSETQ. Trimming stripped 4 bases from V and 15 bases from J, with 23 bases between. This CDR3 comprises 14 residues. The CDR3 reads CASSPSPGVIGWFF. The DNA of the CDR3 is TGCGCCAGCAGCCCAAGCCCCGGAGTCATCGGGTGGTTCTTC.

Only a few counts were recorded for this clonotype. Here the CDR3 DNA reads TGTGCCAGCACACCTTACAGGGGGCAAGCCTACGAGCAGTACTTC. Translated, it gives CASTPYRGQAYEQYF. The rearrangement joins TRBV6-5 to TRBJ2-7, with 9 bases that match TRBD1. This CDR3 has 15 amino acids. The V and J ends lost 7 bases and 2 bases, in that order; junction bases with no gene match: 9. Per the germline V gene, CDR1 is MNHEY and CDR2 is SVGAGI.

CDR3 nucleotide sequence: TGCGCCAGCAGCGTCCGGGACGCCTCCTACGAGCAGTACTTC. It is translated as CASSVRDASYEQYF. The chain has TRBV5-1 and TRBJ2-7; tentatively, D is TRBD1 or TRBD2 (5 bases each). The V end was cut by 4 bases, the J end by 0 bases, with 11 bases between. Looked up from germline, CDR1 is SGHRS and CDR2 is YFSETQ. The CDR3 has 14 residues.